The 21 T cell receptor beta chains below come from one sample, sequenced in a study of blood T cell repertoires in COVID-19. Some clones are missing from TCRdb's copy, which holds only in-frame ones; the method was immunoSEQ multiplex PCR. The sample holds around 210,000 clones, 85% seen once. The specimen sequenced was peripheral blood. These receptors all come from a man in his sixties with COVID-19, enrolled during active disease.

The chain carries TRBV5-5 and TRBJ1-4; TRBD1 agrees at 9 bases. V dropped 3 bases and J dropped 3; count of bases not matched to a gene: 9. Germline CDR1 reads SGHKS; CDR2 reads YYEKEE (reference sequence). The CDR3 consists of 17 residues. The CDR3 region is CASSYDRGRRANEKLFF. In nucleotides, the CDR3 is TGTGCCAGCAGCTACGACAGGGGGAGGAGAGCTAATGAAAAACTGTTTTTT.

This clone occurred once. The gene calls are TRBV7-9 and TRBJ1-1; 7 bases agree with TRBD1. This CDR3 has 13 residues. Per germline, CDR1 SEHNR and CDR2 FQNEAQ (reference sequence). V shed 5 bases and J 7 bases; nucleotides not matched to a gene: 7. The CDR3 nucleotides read TGTGCCAGCAGCCGAACCGACAGGGTTGAAGCTTTCTTT. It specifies CASSRTDRVEAFF.

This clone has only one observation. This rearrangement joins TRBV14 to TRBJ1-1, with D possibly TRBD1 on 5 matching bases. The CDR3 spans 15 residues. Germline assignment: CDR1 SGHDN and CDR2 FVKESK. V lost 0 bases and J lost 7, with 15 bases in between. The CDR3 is CASSQEGQGWGEAFF. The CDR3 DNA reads TGTGCCAGCAGCCAAGAGGGGCAGGGATGGGGTGAAGCTTTCTTT.

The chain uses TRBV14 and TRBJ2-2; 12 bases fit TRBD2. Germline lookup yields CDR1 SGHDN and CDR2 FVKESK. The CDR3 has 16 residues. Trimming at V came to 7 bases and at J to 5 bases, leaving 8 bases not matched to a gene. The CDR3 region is CASTVRLAGETGELFF. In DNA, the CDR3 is TGTGCCAGCACCGTAAGACTAGCGGGAGAGACCGGGGAGCTGTTTTTT.

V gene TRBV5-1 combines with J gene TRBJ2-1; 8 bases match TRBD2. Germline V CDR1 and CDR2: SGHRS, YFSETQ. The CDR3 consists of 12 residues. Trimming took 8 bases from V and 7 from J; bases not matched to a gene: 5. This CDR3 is CASTRGGNEQFF. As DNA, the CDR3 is TGCGCCAGTACCCGGGGGGGGAATGAGCAGTTCTTC.

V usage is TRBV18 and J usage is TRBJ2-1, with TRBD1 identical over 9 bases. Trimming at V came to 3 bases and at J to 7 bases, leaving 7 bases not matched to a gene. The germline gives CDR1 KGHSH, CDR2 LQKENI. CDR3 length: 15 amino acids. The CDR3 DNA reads TGTGCCAGCTCACCGGGACAGGGAAAGTTAAATGAGCAGTTCTTC. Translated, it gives CASSPGQGKLNEQFF.

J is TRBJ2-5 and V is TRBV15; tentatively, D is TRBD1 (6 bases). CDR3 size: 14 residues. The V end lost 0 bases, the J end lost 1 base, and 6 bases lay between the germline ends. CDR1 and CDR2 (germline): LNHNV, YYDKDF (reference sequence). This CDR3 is CATSREQGQETQYF. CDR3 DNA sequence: TGTGCCACCAGCAGAGAACAGGGCCAAGAGACCCAGTACTTC.

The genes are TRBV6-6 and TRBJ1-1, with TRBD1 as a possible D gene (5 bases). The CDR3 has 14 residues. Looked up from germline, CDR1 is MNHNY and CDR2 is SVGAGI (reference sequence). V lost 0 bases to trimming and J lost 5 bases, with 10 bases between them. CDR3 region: CASSYSGERTEAFF. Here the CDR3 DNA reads TGTGCCAGCAGTTACTCAGGGGAAAGGACTGAAGCTTTCTTT.

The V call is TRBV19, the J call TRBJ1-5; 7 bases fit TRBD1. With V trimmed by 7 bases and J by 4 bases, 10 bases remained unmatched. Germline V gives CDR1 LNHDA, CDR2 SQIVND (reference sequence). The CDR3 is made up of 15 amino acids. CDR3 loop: CASISRTGRNQPQHF. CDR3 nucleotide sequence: TGTGCCAGTATTAGCCGGACAGGACGTAATCAGCCCCAGCATTTT.

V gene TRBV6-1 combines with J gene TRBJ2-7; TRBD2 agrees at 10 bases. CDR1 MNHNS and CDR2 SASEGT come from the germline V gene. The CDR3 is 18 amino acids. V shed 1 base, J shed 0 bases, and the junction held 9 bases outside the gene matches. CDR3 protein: CASSEVWLAGDYSYEQYF. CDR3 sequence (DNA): TGTGCCAGCAGTGAAGTGTGGCTAGCGGGAGACTACTCCTACGAGCAGTACTTC.

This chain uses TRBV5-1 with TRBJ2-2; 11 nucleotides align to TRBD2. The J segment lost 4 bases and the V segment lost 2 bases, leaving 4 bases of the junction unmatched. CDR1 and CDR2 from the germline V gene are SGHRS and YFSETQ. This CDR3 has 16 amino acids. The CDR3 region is CASSFTGLAVTGELFF. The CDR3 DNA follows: TGCGCCAGCAGCTTCACGGGACTAGCGGTCACCGGGGAGCTGTTTTTT.

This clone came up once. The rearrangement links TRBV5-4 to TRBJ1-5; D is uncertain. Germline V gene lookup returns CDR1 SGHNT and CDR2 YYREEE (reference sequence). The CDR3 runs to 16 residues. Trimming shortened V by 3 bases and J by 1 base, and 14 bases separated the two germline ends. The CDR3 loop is CASSYGPPKSNQPQHF. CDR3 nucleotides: TGTGCCAGCAGCTACGGTCCGCCGAAAAGCAATCAGCCCCAGCATTTT. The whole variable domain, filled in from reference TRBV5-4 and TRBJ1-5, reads ETGVTQSPTHLIKTRGQQVTLRCSSQSGHNTVSWYQQALGQGPQFIFQYYREEENGRGNFPPRFSGLQFPNYSSELNVNALELDDSALYLCASSYGPPKSNQPQHFGDGTRLSIL.

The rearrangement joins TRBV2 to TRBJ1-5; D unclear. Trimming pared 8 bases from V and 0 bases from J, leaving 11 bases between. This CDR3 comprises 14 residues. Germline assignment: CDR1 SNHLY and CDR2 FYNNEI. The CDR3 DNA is TGTGCCAGCCGTCGGGGAAGTAGCAATCAGCCCCAGCATTTT. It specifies CASRRGSSNQPQHF. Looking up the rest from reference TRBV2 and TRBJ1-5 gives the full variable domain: EPEVTQTPSHQVTQMGQEVILRCVPISNHLYFYWYRQILGQKVEFLVSFYNNEISEKSEIFDDQFSVERPDGSNFTLKIRSTKLEDSAMYFCASRRGSSNQPQHFGDGTRLSIL.

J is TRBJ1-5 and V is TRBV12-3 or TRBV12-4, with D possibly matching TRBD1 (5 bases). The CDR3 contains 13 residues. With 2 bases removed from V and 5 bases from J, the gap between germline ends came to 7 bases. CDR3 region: CASSLTGDQPQHF. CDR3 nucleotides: TGTGCCAGCAGTTTAACAGGTGATCAGCCCCAGCATTTT.

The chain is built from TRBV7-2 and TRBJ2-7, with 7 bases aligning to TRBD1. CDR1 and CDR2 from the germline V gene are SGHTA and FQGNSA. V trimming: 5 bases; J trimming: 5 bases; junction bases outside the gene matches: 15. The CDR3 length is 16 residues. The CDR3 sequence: CASSQGRAGGSHEQYF. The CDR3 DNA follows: TGTGCCAGCAGCCAGGGCCGGGCAGGGGGATCCCACGAGCAGTACTTC.

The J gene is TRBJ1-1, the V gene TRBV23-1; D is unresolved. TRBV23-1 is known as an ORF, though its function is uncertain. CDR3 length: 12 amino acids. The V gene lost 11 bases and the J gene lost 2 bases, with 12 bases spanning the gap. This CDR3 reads CAPRSTNTEAFF. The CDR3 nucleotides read TGCGCCCCGAGGAGCACTAACACTGAAGCTTTCTTT.

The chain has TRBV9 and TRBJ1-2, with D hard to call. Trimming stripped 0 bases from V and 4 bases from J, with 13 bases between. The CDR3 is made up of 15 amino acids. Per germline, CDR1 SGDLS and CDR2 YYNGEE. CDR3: CASSVDWARTYGYTF. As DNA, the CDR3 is TGTGCCAGCAGCGTAGATTGGGCAAGAACCTATGGCTACACCTTC. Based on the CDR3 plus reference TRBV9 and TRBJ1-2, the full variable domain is DSGVTQTPKHLITATGQRVTLRCSPRSGDLSVYWYQQSLDQGLQFLIQYYNGEERAKGNILERFSAQQFPDLHSELNLSSLELGDSALYFCASSVDWARTYGYTFGSGTRLTVV.

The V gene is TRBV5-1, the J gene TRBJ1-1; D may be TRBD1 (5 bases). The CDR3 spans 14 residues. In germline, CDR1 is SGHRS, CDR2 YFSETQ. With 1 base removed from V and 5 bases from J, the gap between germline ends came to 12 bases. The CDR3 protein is CASSLNRPGTEAFF. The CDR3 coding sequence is TGCGCCAGCAGCTTGAACAGGCCAGGGACTGAAGCTTTCTTT.

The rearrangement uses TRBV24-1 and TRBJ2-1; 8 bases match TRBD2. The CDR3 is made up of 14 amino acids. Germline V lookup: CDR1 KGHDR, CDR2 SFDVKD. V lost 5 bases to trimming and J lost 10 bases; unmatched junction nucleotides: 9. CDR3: CATSVDGRALEQFF. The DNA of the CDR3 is TGTGCCACCAGTGTCGACGGGAGGGCGTTGGAGCAGTTCTTC.

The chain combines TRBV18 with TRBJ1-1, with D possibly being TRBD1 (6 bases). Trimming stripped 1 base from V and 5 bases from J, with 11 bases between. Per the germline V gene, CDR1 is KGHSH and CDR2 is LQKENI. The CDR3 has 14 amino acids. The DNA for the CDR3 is TGTGCCAGCTCACCACGGGAAAGGGGGACTGAAGCTTTCTTT. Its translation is CASSPRERGTEAFF.

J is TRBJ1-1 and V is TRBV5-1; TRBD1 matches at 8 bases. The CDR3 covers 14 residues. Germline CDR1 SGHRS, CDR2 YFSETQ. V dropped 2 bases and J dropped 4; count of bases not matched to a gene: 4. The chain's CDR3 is CASSLIGQGTEAFF. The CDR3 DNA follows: TGCGCCAGCAGCTTAATAGGACAGGGCACTGAAGCTTTCTTT.